Below are 10 T cell receptor beta chains sequenced from a single sample in a study of T cells in Graves' hyperthyroidism and ophthalmopathy. Amplification targeted TCR beta CDR3 regions from RNA transcripts. First-round RT-PCR targeting the TCR CDR3 was performed with the HTBI primer set. One entry per CDR3 protein results from TCRdb running MiXCR on the multiplex PCR reads. The sample contains around 610,000 distinct CDR3 sequences, 14% to 15% of which appear only once. Sequenced input: blood. The receptors derive from a woman aged 40-49 years with Graves' ophthalmopathy.

This clonotype appeared once. The chain joins TRBV9 to TRBJ2-7, with 10 bases lining up with TRBD2. Trimming cost V 3 bases and J 3 bases; bases outside gene matches: 3. The CDR3 runs 14 residues. Per the germline V gene, CDR1 is SGDLS and CDR2 is YYNGEE. The CDR3 loop reads CASSAGLASYEQYF. In DNA form, the CDR3 reads TGTGCCAGCAGCGCGGGACTAGCGAGCTACGAGCAGTACTTC.

This clonotype has a count of ten or more. This CDR3 is CASSYSAELNTEAFF. DNA for the CDR3: TGTGCCAGCAGTTACTCGGCAGAGCTGAACACTGAAGCTTTCTTT. V is TRBV6-5 and J is TRBJ1-1, with D uncertain. The CDR3 is 15 residues long. The germline CDR1 and CDR2 sequences are MNHEY and SVGAGI. V was clipped by 0 bases and J by 0 bases, with 8 bases between them.

This clonotype has a handful of counts. The rearrangement uses TRBV6-5 and TRBJ2-7, with D perhaps assigned TRBD1 or TRBD2 (6 bases each). CDR1 is MNHEY and CDR2 is SVGAGI in the germline V gene. The CDR3 has 14 amino acids. V was pared by 4 bases and J by 5 bases, with 15 bases between. The CDR3 sequence is CASSSSPRGHEQYF. The CDR3 coding sequence is TGTGCCAGCAGTTCCTCCCCTCGGGGGCACGAGCAGTACTTC.

This clonotype has a count of ten or more. The chain is built from TRBV27 and TRBJ1-2; D is ambiguous. V was cut by 5 bases and J by 2 bases, with 18 bases left in between. This CDR3 contains 16 residues. Germline V CDR1 and CDR2: MNHEY, SMNVEV (reference sequence). CDR3 bases: TGTGCCAGCAGTGGGAGGTCCGGGAGTGAGAACTATGGCTACACCTTC. Translated, it gives CASSGRSGSENYGYTF.

The J gene is TRBJ2-6, the V gene TRBV6-2 or TRBV6-3; no definite D call. The length of the CDR3 is 13 residues. The germline V gene encodes CDR1 MNHEY and CDR2 SVGEGT. Trimming pared 8 bases from V and 6 bases from J, leaving 11 bases between. The CDR3 bases are TGTGCCAGCGGAACTGCCGCGGCCAACGTCCTGACTTTC. Translation gives CASGTAAANVLTF.

This clonotype was recorded at least ten times. The chain is built from TRBV28 and TRBJ1-2; perhaps TRBD1 as D (6 bases). The CDR3 is 14 amino acids. V dropped 0 bases and J dropped 4 bases, with 9 bases sitting between them. Germline V gene lookup returns CDR1 MDHEN and CDR2 SYDVKM. CDR3 in amino acids: CASSLWAGVYGYTF. Written as DNA, the CDR3 is TGTGCCAGCAGTTTATGGGCAGGGGTCTATGGCTACACCTTC.

The rearrangement joins TRBV5-1 to TRBJ2-2; D is possibly TRBD1 (8 bases). CDR1 is SGHRS and CDR2 is YFSETQ in the germline V gene. V lost 4 bases and J 7 bases, leaving 14 bases between the germline ends. The CDR3 consists of 14 residues. CDR3 DNA sequence: TGCGCCAGCAGCGTGACAGGGGAGGGCGGGGAGCTGTTTTTT. It is translated as CASSVTGEGGELFF.

The CDR3 nucleotides are TGTGCCAGCAGCTCCCAGAACAGGGTGGGCTACACCTTC. It translates to CASSSQNRVGYTF. This chain connects TRBV6-4 to TRBJ1-2; weak D call: TRBD1 (6 bases). Germline CDR1 reads MRHNA; CDR2 reads SNTAGT. The CDR3 is made up of 13 amino acids. The V gene lost 6 bases and the J gene lost 8 bases, with 16 bases spanning the gap.

This clonotype was counted ten times or more. The CDR3 DNA reads as TGTGCCAGCAGTTTGGACAGGAGCTCCTATAATTCACCCCTCCACTTT. It encodes CASSLDRSSYNSPLHF. V is TRBV6-5 and J is TRBJ1-6; 7 positions agree with TRBD1. CDR3 length equals 16 residues. Germline trimming cut 4 bases from V and 0 bases from J; bases unmatched to any gene: 3. The germline V gene has CDR1 MNHEY and CDR2 SVGAGI.

The chain is built from TRBV10-3 and TRBJ2-7, with TRBD1 matching 9 bases. Unmatched junction bases numbered 16, after V lost 3 bases and J lost 4 bases. The germline V gene has CDR1 ENHRY and CDR2 SYGVKD. The CDR3 has 18 amino acids. Written as DNA, the CDR3 is TGTGCCATCAGTGACTCTACCCCCAGGACAGGGGCTTCGTACGAGCAGTACTTC. It specifies CAISDSTPRTGASYEQYF.